Included here is one T cell receptor beta chain sequence, with context. Its antigen is not known. Sequencing used immunoSEQ multiplex PCR; TCRdb keeps in-frame clones, though not all of them. The data hold 39,000 or so clones, with under 95% observed a single time. This entry comes from a study of monozygotic twins with cystic fibrosis. General study findings and limits: Co-twins had the most similar V usage for 13 of 16 pairs, J for 8. In this small cohort, shared CDR3 numbers showed no association with age, concordance or disease severity. Clonality was generally low (median about 0.0095), higher in the most severe patients.

The sequenced sample was blood. The TCR originated in a boy younger than 10 with cystic fibrosis.

Written as DNA, the CDR3 is TGTGCCAGCAGTTTATCGGGGGGGGCCGGGGAGCTGTTTTTT. It encodes CASSLSGGAGELFF. J is TRBJ2-2 and V is TRBV27, with 7 bases identical to TRBD2. Germline trimming cut 0 bases from V and 6 bases from J; bases unmatched to any gene: 1. The CDR3 spans 14 residues. CDR1 is MNHEY and CDR2 is SMNVEV in the germline V gene (reference sequence).